These 21 T cell receptor beta chains were all obtained from the same sample, sequenced in a study of tumor and adjacent non-tumor tissue in lung cancer. A modified ARM-PCR protocol with three rounds of nested PCR amplified TCRbeta. TCRdb independently ran MiXCR on the multiplex PCR reads; one entry per CDR3 protein. The sample yields 60,000 to 85,000 distinct CDR3 sequences, 75% to 90% seen once. RNA was extracted from bulk tissue without any cell sorting. Sequenced input: lung tumor tissue. These receptors came from a woman aged 45-60 years with non-small cell lung cancer.

This clonotype was found once. The V and J genes are TRBV29-1 and TRBJ2-1; 11 bases are a match to TRBD2. The CDR3 runs to 15 residues. Germline CDR1 reads SQVTM; CDR2 reads ANQGSEA. CDR3 DNA: TGCAACGCCAAGACTAGCGGGACTCGGGGGGGTGAGCAGTTCTTC. It codes for CNAKTSGTRGGEQFF.

The chain joins TRBV20-1 to TRBJ2-7, with 7 bases lining up with TRBD1. From germline, CDR1 is DFQATT and CDR2 SNEGSKA (reference sequence). The CDR3 is 15 amino acids. With V trimmed by 1 base and J by 4 bases, 10 bases remained unmatched. DNA of the CDR3: TGCAGTGCTAGAGGTTTTCAGCAGGGGGATTACGAGCAGTACTTC. It specifies CSARGFQQGDYEQYF.

Notes on this clonotype: One end of the junction varies from germline; a read error may be responsible. The CDR3 DNA sequence: TGTGCCAGCACCCCAGAGGGCGAGGGAAGCTCCCACAATGAGCAGTTCTTT. Protein sequence: CASTPEGEGSSHNEQFF. The V and J genes are TRBV11-2 and TRBJ2-1; maybe TRBD2 (5 bases). Germline-derived CDR1 and CDR2 are SGHAT and FQNNGV. The CDR3 spans 17 residues.

A remark on this clonotype: The germline gene is not matched at one end of the junction; a read error may be the cause. The chain carries TRBV11-2 and TRBJ2-1, with TRBD2 matching over 7 bases. Germline CDR1 SGHAT, CDR2 FQNNGV. The CDR3 is 17 residues long. The CDR3 coding sequence is TGTGCCAGCACCCCAGAGGGCGGGGGAAGCTCATACAATGGGCAGTCCTTC. This gives the protein CASTPEGGGSSYNGQSF.

Note on this clonotype: The conserved final phenylalanine or tryptophan is absent from the CDR3, which likely points to a read error. The DNA is left out, because the CDR3 cannot be placed on it with certainty; the CDR3 is given as TCRdb lists it. The V and J genes are TRBV4-1 and TRBJ1-1; TRBD1 is the table's D call, not checked against the DNA. Germline V gives CDR1 MGHRA, CDR2 YSYEKL. Inclusive of both ends, the CDR3 amounts to 16 amino acids. The CDR3 protein is CASSQDRYRVNTESFS.

The chain couples TRBV29-1 to TRBJ1-2, with D unresolved. Germline-derived CDR1 and CDR2 are SQVTM and ANQGSEA. The length of the CDR3 is 12 residues. Trimming removed 4 bases at V and 5 bases at J, with 11 bases between. This CDR3 is CSVGRAKYGYTF. The CDR3 DNA follows: TGCAGCGTTGGGCGAGCAAAGTATGGCTACACCTTC.

This clonotype was counted a single time. This chain uses TRBV7-2 with TRBJ2-2; the D gene could be TRBD1 or TRBD2 (5 bases each). Trimming removed 1 base from V and 6 bases from J, with 12 bases in between. This CDR3 is 15 amino acids long. CDR1 and CDR2 from the germline V gene are SGHTA and FQGNSA. The CDR3 nucleotides are TGTGCCAGCAGCTTAGTTTGGGGGAGAGCCGGGGAGCTGTTTTTT. It codes for CASSLVWGRAGELFF.

The V call is TRBV4-1, the J call TRBJ1-1; TRBD1 might be the D (5 bases). V lost 3 bases and J lost 1, with 15 bases in between. CDR1 MGHRA and CDR2 YSYEKL come from the germline V gene. The CDR3 runs to 16 residues. The CDR3 is CASSHDRYRSNTEAFF. The CDR3 DNA reads TGCGCCAGCAGCCATGATAGATACAGGTCGAACACTGAAGCTTTCTTT.

With respect to this clonotype: The junction differs from germline at one of its ends, possibly a read error. The chain carries TRBV20-1 and TRBJ2-3; tentative D call: TRBD1 (6 bases). The germline CDR1 and CDR2 sequences are DFQATT and SNEGSKA (reference sequence). The CDR3 is made up of 15 amino acids. This chain's CDR3 is CSVRLHGRGSDTQYF. The CDR3 coding sequence is TGTAGTGTACGCCTCCATGGCAGGGGTTCGGATACGCAGTATTTT.

To note about this clonotype: The CDR3 ends on some other residue instead of the conserved phenylalanine or tryptophan, so this is likely a read error. The rearrangement uses TRBV10-2 and TRBJ1-1; unclear D gene. V was trimmed by 5 bases and J by 1 base, leaving 8 bases between them. The CDR3 length is 13 residues. From germline, CDR1 is WSHSY and CDR2 SAAADI. The CDR3 nucleotides are TGCGCCAGCAGTCCAGGTGGGAACACTGAAGCTTTCCTT. Amino acid sequence: CASSPGGNTEAFL.

About this clonotype: A single base separates this from a much larger clone, so it may be a read error. The chain couples TRBV11-2 to TRBJ2-7; D gene ambiguous. In germline, CDR1 is SGHAT, CDR2 FQNNGV. Trimming pared 7 bases from V and 5 bases from J, leaving 18 bases between. The CDR3 is made up of 14 amino acids. CDR3 residues: CASTPGCGENEQYF. CDR3 nucleotides: TGTGCCAGCACCCCCGGATGTGGCGAGAACGAGCAGTACTTC. Supplemented by reference TRBV11-2 and TRBJ2-7, the full variable domain reads EAGVAQSPRYKIIEKRQSVAFWCNPISGHATLYWYQQILGQGPKLLIQFQNNGVVDDSQLPKDRFSAERLKGVDSTLKIQPAKLEDSAVYLCASTPGCGENEQYFGPGTRLTVT.

Comments on this clonotype: The junction does not match germline at one end; this may be a read error. DNA of the CDR3: TGTGTCAGCAGCCCGTGGGCTAGAGGTTCCTACGAGCAGTACTTC. Protein product: CVSSPWARGSYEQYF. This chain links TRBV11-2 with TRBJ2-7; D is unclear. Germline V gene lookup returns CDR1 SGHAT and CDR2 FQNNGV. This CDR3 region has 15 residues. Full variable domain (outside the CDR3, taken from reference TRBV11-2 and TRBJ2-7): EAGVAQSPRYKIIEKRQSVAFWCNPISGHATLYWYQQILGQGPKLLIQFQNNGVVDDSQLPKDRFSAERLKGVDSTLKIQPAKLEDSAVYLCVSSPWARGSYEQYFGPGTRLTVT.

Points on this clonotype: A junction end diverges from the germline sequence, so it may reflect a read error. V and J are TRBV20-1 and TRBJ1-1, with 7 bases that match TRBD1. The CDR3 length is 14 residues. Looked up from germline, CDR1 is DFQATT and CDR2 is SNEGSKA (reference sequence). This chain's CDR3 is CSASVLTGWTDAFF. CDR3 bases: TGCAGTGCTAGTGTCCTGACAGGGTGGACTGACGCTTTCTTT.

A note on this clonotype: Germline is not matched at one junction end, which may reflect a read error. V is TRBV5-4 and J is TRBJ2-3; no clear D gene. Germline CDR1 reads SGHNT; CDR2 reads YYREEE (reference sequence). The CDR3 runs to 15 residues. The CDR3 nucleotides are TGTGACAGCAGCTTGGCTCAGAGAAGCACAGATGCGCAGTATTTT. Amino acid sequence: CDSSLAQRSTDAQYF.

Of note for this clonotype: A much bigger clone sits one base away, suggesting this may be a read error. A read error is likely, as this CDR3 ends without the conserved phenylalanine or tryptophan. This chain joins TRBV29-1 and TRBJ2-5, with unresolved D. This CDR3 is 14 amino acids long. CDR1 is SQVTM, CDR2 ANQGSEA, per germline. Trimming pared 4 bases from V and 5 bases from J, leaving 17 bases between. This chain's CDR3 is CSVVWASLGETQYL. The DNA of the CDR3 is TGCAGCGTTGTTTGGGCCTCTTTAGGTGAGACCCAGTACCTC.

Of note for this clonotype: Germline is not matched at one junction end, which may reflect a read error. The rearrangement links TRBV20-1 to TRBJ2-7; weak D call: TRBD1 (5 bases). The CDR3 length is 11 residues. In germline, CDR1 is DFQATT, CDR2 SNEGSKA (reference sequence). CDR3 sequence (DNA): TGCAATGCTAGGACAATCGGTGAGCAGTGCTTC. This encodes CNARTIGEQCF.

This clonotype has at least ten counts. The chain has TRBV4-1 and TRBJ2-1, with 9 bases identical to TRBD2. J gave up 2 bases and V 4 bases, and 6 bases lay outside the gene matches. CDR1 and CDR2 from the germline V gene are MGHRA and YSYEKL. CDR3 length: 16 residues. In nucleotides, the CDR3 is TGCGCCAGCAGCCGCAGACTAGCGGAGACCTACAATGAGCAGTTCTTC. Translated: CASSRRLAETYNEQFF.

In its sample, this clonotype is medium-sized (0.01 to 0.1%). The chain couples TRBV11-1 to TRBJ2-1; 9 nucleotides align to TRBD1. The germline CDR1 and CDR2 sequences are SGHAT and FQDESV (reference sequence). V lost 1 base and J lost 4; bases outside the gene matches: 5. There are 16 residues in the CDR3. The DNA for the CDR3 is TGTGCCAGCAGCTTAGTGGGACAGGGAGGGTACAATGAGCAGTTCTTC. It encodes CASSLVGQGGYNEQFF.

This clonotype has only a few counts. This rearrangement joins TRBV7-9 to TRBJ1-2; 9 bases fit TRBD1. V lost 5 bases to trimming and J lost 6 bases; unmatched junction nucleotides: 4. Germline-derived CDR1 and CDR2 are SEHNR and FQNEAQ (reference sequence). The CDR3 has 13 amino acids. The CDR3 coding sequence is TGTGCCAGCAGCCGAGGGGACAGGGATGGCTACACCTTC. This encodes CASSRGDRDGYTF.

Of note for this clonotype: The junction shows a germline mismatch at one end, possibly a read error. This chain links TRBV19 with TRBJ1-1; the D is unclear. Per the germline V gene, CDR1 is LNHDA and CDR2 is SQIVND (reference sequence). The CDR3 sequence is 13 residues long. This CDR3 reads CASSIRVGTDAFF. DNA for the CDR3: TGTGCCAGTAGTATAAGGGTTGGCACTGACGCTTTCTTT.

Regarding this clonotype: The missing conserved phenylalanine or tryptophan at the end of this CDR3 makes a read error likely. V is TRBV4-1 and J is TRBJ2-2, with TRBD2 as a possible D gene (5 bases). This CDR3 has 16 residues. Germline V gives CDR1 MGHRA, CDR2 YSYEKL. CDR3 sequence: CTSSQVTRFRTVELFL. CDR3 in DNA: TGCACCAGCAGCCAAGTTACTAGATTTCGCACCGTGGAGCTGTTTCTT.